The entry that follows covers one TCR beta chain sequence. Its recognized antigen is unknown. Base qualities are not provided; no much larger clone lies one nucleotide away. Using the deep immunoSEQ assay, TCR CDR3 regions were amplified from genomic DNA by multiplex PCR. Genomic DNA extracted from each cell subset was distributed evenly over all wells of several immunoSEQ 96-well plates, and each plate served as one replicate. For sorted subsets, about 220 ng of genomic DNA, equivalent to 30,000 or so T cell genomes, went into each replicate PCR. Purified libraries were measured with a Qubit 3.0 fluorometer, size-checked on a Bioanalyzer 2100, and measured again with the KAPA Library Quantification kit. A separate single-read 150-cycle Illumina NextSeq 550 flow cell was used to sequence each immunoSEQ 96-well plate. In the source study's methods: Because the immunoSEQ output included only junctional sequences and no quality scores, the filtering could not be the same as the filtering used for full-length reads. To assign V/J genes and CDR3, sequences were annotated against IMGT germline references using PyIR, a Python wrapper for IgBLAST v1.9. Any read was removed if the V/J assignment was weak (E-value above 1e-6), the CDR3 was missing, or the read contained stop codons, out-of-frame junctions, or ambiguous translated residues. V3J clonotypes were defined as sequences sharing an identical inferred V gene, J gene, and CDR3 amino acid sequence. To compute the percentage overlap between repertoires, the number of shared unique clonotypes was divided by the size of the smaller repertoire. Repertoire richness was assessed with RTK rarefaction, the Chao1 estimator, and Recon v2.1 estimates of unobserved clonotypes. Generation probabilities for all TCRbeta clonotypes obtained by the gDNA method from a handful of donors were computed using OLGA. TCRdb re-hosts the immuneACCESS table, in-frame sequences only. Its copies lack some clones; in the studies checked, an unresolved V gene accounts for under half of them, and the cause for the rest is not known. That table is the source of V, J and clone size, and D and trimming were worked out from the DNA. Recorded for this sample are around 2,000,000 clones; about 95% of them occurred a single time. About 1.1% of the sample is taken by the ten largest.

The data are from a study of shared clonotypes between healthy human individuals (TCRdb year 2020). Looking at the study overall: A few men and a couple of women, aged 18 to 49 years, made up the cohort. For each donor, CD4 naive and CD4 memory were each given three plates, CD8 naive was given two plates, and CD8 memory was given one plate. The study deeply sequenced blood TCR repertoires of five healthy adults to estimate repertoire size and the extent of clonotype sharing between individuals. To increase sequencing depth and limit assay-specific biases, TCR repertoire library preparation and sequencing were carried out by different laboratories using diverse techniques. Between about 0.8 and 9.5 billion PBMCs per donor were obtained by leukapheresis. Beyond this particular receptor, the publication reports: Incomplete sequencing was indicated by rarefaction of sorted-subset datasets, despite the large sequencing depth. Clonotypes shared by all four sorted-subset donors showed higher generation probabilities than non-shared clonotypes. Pairwise subsampling indicated that sequencing depth was expected to affect the degree of clonotype sharing among donors. Naive subsets generally had larger estimated clonotype richness than memory subsets. The genetic and exposure-history diversity represented was limited by the small number of donors. Sharing across four donors was observed for approximately 5% of naive CD4, under 4% of naive CD8, 2% to 2.5% of memory CD4, and about 0.4% of memory CD8 clonotypes. Sampling was restricted to blood, and TCR repertoires in tissues likely differ from the TCR repertoires found in blood.

Taken from the germline V gene, the CDR1 and CDR2 loops are MDHEN and SYDVKM. The junction carries 16 bases between V and J, which are trimmed by 5 bases and 3 bases respectively. There are 15 amino acids in the CDR3, from cysteine to phenylalanine inclusive. Left in the record is the CDR3 DNA by itself, 45 bases read in frame from the first base. CD8 naive samples consisted of CD45RO-negative cells that were positively selected for CCR7, yielding a CD45RA+CCR7+ population without TemRA cells. Donors were healthy HIV-negative adults with no recently reported acute infections or vaccinations. Only Caucasian adults living in Nashville, Tennessee, USA were represented among the donors. Blood was obtained by leukapheresis, after which PBMCs were separated by Ficoll-Histopaque density gradient centrifugation and cryopreserved in liquid nitrogen vapor phase. Analytical flow cytometry was used to check the purity and quantity of every magnetically sorted T cell population. Each sorted fraction had its genomic DNA isolated and then quantified by UV absorbance on a Nanodrop 2000c.

The sequencing sample was made of naive CD8+ T cells sorted from blood. The sample's cell subset or site label, in plain terms: CD45RA+CCR7+. The clonotype comes from a man in his late teens or twenties in good health. The chain joins TRBV28 to TRBJ2-5; D gene: possibly TRBD2, on 6 matching bases. The CDR3 in this case is CASSPGVGGEETQYF. At the DNA level, the sequence is TGTGCCAGCAGTCCGGGGGTTGGCGGGGAAGAGACCCAGTACTTC. With the portions outside the CDR3 filled from the reference TRBV28 and TRBJ2-5 genes, the complete variable region becomes DVKVTQSSRYLVKRTGEKVFLECVQDMDHENMFWYRQDPGLGLRLIYFSYDVKMKEKGDIPEGYSVSREKKERFSLILESASTNQTSMYLCASSPGVGGEETQYFGPGTRLLVL.